This TCR beta chain came from a study of blood T cell repertoires in COVID-19 (dated by TCRdb to about 2020). With regard to the full study: Samples from collaborators originated in the United States, Italy and Spain and spanned both the acute and convalescent phases of COVID-19. The prospective study material was composed of cDNA or gDNA derived from T cells, B-cell-depleted T cells, or PBMCs. The dataset comprised deeply sampled blood TCRbeta repertoires from subjects exposed to, actively infected with, or recovered from COVID-19. The repertoires were made available in a free public database intended to serve as a resource for research on the immune response to SARS-CoV-2. The samples were drawn from two sources: the first 160 participants of the ongoing ImmuneRACE study, and over 950 subjects contributed by 6 global collaborators. A de-identified subject ID, COVID-19 status, age in years and sex were almost always included in the sample metadata. Where available, HLA class I and class II types were taken from metadata supplied by the sample provider and were not determined by assay-based typing. What the authors observed across the whole study: The quantity of clinical and demographic metadata differed by source and by participant and was supplied without curation.

TCRbeta CDR3 regions were amplified from genomic DNA by means of the immunoSEQ Assay, a bias-controlled multiplex PCR. As for how the authors treated the data: Nucleated cell counts per sample were estimated from amplification of reference gene primers within the assay. Sequence reads were collapsed and filtered to measure the absolute abundance of every unique TCRbeta CDR3 rearrangement. For each sample, productive Simpson clonality was calculated as the square root of Simpson's diversity index over productive rearrangements. The table comes from immuneACCESS by way of TCRdb, which keeps in-frame sequences with V and J called. Part of the clones is missing from these tables; in studies checked, under half for an unresolved V gene and the rest for unknown reasons. The D gene and trimming were derived from the DNA, and the V and J assignments and clone size from that table. Recorded for this sample are approximately 200,000 clones; about 86% of them occurred a single time. 6.2% of the sample belongs to the ten largest clones.

As concerns this clone: Its antigen specificity is not known. The record has no base qualities; no much larger clone is one base away.

Taken from the germline V gene (reference sequence), the CDR1 and CDR2 loops are MNHNY and SVGAGI. There are 13 amino acids in the CDR3, from cysteine to phenylalanine inclusive. The sequence is cut down to CDR3 DNA, 39 bases in frame from base 1. V is cut back by 6 bases and J by 7 bases, with 7 bases in the junction unmatched. Another Seattle source contributed samples from volunteer blood donors who had recovered from COVID-19. Each collaborating institution followed its own protocols to collect whole blood in K2EDTA tubes. For TCRbeta analysis, collaborator samples were shipped as frozen whole blood, as isolated PBMCs, or as DNA extracted from either sample type.

The receptor's source is a man in his sixties who had recovered from COVID-19. The chain employs TRBV6-6 and TRBJ1-1, and 8 junction bases match TRBD1. Input material: peripheral blood. The nucleotide sequence reads as follows: TGTGCCAGCAGACTTCCAGGGGGCGTTGAAGCTTTCTTT. It translates to CASRLPGGVEAFF.